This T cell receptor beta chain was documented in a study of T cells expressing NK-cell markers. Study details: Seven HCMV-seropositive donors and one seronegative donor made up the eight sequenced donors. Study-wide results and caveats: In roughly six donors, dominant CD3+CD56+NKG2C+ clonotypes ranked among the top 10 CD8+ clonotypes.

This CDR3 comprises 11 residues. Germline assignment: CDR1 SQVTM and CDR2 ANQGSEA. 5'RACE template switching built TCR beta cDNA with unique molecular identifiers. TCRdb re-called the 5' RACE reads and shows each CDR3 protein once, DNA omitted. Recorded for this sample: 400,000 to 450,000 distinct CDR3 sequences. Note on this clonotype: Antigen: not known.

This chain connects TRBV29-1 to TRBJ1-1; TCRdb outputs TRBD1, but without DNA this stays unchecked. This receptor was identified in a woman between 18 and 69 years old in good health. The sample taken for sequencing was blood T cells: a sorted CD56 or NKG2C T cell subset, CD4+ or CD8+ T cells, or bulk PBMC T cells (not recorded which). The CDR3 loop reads CSAGGDIGAFF.